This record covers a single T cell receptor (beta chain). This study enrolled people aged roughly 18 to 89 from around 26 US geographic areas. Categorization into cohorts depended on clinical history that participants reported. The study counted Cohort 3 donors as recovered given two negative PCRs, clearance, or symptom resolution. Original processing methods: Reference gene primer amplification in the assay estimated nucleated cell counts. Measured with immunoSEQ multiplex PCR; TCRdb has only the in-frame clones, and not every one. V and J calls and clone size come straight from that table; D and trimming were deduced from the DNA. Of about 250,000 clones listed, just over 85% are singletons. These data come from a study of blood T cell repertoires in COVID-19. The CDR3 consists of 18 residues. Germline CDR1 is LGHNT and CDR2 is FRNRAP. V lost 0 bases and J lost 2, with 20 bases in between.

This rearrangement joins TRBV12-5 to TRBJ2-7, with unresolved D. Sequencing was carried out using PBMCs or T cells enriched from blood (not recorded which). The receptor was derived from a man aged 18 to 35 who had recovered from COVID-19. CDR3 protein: CASGLVPAGQIRAYEQYF. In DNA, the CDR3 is TGTGCTAGTGGTTTGGTACCGGCTGGGCAAATCCGAGCCTACGAGCAGTACTTC.